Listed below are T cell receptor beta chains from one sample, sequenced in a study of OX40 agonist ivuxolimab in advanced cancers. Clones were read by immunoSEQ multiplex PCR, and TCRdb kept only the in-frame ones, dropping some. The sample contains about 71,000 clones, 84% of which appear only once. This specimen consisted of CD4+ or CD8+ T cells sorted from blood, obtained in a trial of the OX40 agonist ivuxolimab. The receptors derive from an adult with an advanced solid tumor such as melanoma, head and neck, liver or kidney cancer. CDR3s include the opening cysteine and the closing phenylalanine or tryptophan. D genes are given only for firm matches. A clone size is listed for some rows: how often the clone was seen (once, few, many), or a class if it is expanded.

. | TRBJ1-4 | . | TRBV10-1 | TGCGCCAGCAACGAAAAACTGTTTTTT | CASNEKLFF
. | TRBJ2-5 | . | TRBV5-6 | TGTGCCAGCAGCTTGGACCGGGACACATGGTGGGACCAGTACTTC | CASSLDRDTWWDQYF
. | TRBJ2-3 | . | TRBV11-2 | TGTGCCAGCAGCTTATTTAGCAGGGTCACAGATACGCAGTATTTT | CASSLFSRVTDTQYF
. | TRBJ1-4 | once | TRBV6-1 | TGTGCCAGCAGTACCTGGGGTGGCCCTAATGAAAAACTGTTTTTT | CASSTWGGPNEKLFF
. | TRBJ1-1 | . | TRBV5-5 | TGTGCCAGCAGCGCCGGAGGGGCGGATGGTTTCTTT | CASSAGGADGFF
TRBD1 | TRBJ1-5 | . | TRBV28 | TGTGCCAGCAGATTGGACAGGCCTAGCAATCAGCCCCAGCATTTT | CASRLDRPSNQPQHF
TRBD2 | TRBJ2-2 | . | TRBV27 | TGTGCCAGCAGAAGACTAGCGGGAGGGGTCACCGGGGAGCTGTTTTTT | CASRRLAGGVTGELFF
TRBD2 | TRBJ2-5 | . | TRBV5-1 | TGCGCCAGCAGCTTAGGACTAGCGGGGGGTAGTCAAGAGACCCAGTACTTC | CASSLGLAGGSQETQYF
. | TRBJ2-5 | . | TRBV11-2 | TGTGCCAGCAGCTTAGACGGGGGACCAGGGACCCAGTACTTC | CASSLDGGPGTQYF
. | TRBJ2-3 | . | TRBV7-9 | TGTGCCAGCAGCTCGGTGGGGGCTGGCACAGATACGCAGTATTTT | CASSSVGAGTDTQYF
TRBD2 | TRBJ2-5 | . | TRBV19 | TGTGCCAGTAGTATACTCGGGGGGGCCTCCGAGACCCAGTACTTC | CASSILGGASETQYF
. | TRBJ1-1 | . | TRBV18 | TGTGCCAGCTCACCGAGACAGATCCCGAATTCGAGGACTGAAGCTTTCTTT | CASSPRQIPNSRTEAFF
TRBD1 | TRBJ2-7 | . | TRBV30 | TGTGCCTGGAGTAGGGACAGTGGGGCCTACGAGCAGTACTTC | CAWSRDSGAYEQYF
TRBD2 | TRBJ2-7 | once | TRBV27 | TGTGCCAGCAGTTTATTAGCGGGAGTTAACGAGCAGTACTTC | CASSLLAGVNEQYF
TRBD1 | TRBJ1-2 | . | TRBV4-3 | TGCGCCAGCAGCCTTACCGGGACAGGGGTCGGCTACACCTTC | CASSLTGTGVGYTF
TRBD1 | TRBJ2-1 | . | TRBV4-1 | TGCGCCAGCAGCCCACAGGCAGGGGGCTCCTACAATGAGCAGTTCTTC | CASSPQAGGSYNEQFF
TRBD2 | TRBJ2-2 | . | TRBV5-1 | TGCGCCAGCAGCTTCCTAGCGGGGACGTCCGGGGAGCTGTTTTTT | CASSFLAGTSGELFF
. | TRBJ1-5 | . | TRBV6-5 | TGTGCCAGCAGTTACAAGGCAGGAAGCAATCAGCCCCAGCATTTT | CASSYKAGSNQPQHF
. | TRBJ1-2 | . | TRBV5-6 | TGTGCCAGCAGCTTGGACGGATTGGGCCCATATGGCTACACCTTC | CASSLDGLGPYGYTF
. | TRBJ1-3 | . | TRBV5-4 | TGTGCCAGCAGCTTGGCCGTGGGTAGCTCTGGAAACACCATATATTTT | CASSLAVGSSGNTIYF
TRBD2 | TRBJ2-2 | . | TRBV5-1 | TGCGCCAGCCGGAGGACTAGCGGGGACTCCGGGGAGCTGTTTTTT | CASRRTSGDSGELFF
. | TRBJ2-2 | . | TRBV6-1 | TGTGCCAGCAGAACAGGGCCGGGTGATGTCGGGGAGCTGTTTTTT | CASRTGPGDVGELFF